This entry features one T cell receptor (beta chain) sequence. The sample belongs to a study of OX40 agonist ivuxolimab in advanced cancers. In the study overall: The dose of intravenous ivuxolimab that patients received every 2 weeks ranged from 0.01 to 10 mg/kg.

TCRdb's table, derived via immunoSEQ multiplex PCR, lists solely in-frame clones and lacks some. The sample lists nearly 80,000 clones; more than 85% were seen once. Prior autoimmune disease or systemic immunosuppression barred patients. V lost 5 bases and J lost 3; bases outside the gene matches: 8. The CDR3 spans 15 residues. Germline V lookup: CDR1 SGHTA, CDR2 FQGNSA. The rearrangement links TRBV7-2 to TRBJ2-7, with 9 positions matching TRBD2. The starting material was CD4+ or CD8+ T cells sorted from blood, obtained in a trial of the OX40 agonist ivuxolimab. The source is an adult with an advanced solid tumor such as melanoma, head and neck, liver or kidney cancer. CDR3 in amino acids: CASSRDGLAFYEQYF. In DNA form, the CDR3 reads TGTGCCAGCAGCCGGGACGGACTAGCGTTCTACGAGCAGTACTTC.